These 17 T cell receptor beta chains were all obtained from the same sample, sequenced in a study of human T cells and chemical hapten exposure. Using its own MiXCR run on the RACE reads, TCRdb lists one record per CDR3 protein. The data show some 400,000 distinct CDR3 sequences, with 5% to 6.5% seen just once and just over 2.5% held by the top ten. Time point described: pre-sensitization, week 0. Treatment indicated: therapeutic diphenylcyclopropenone sensitization with weekly scalp DPC. The sample consisted of whole blood, taken in connection with sensitization to the hapten diphenylcyclopropenone (DPC). The receptors were sampled from a woman in her forties or fifties with alopecia areata. Some clones in this sample may be carry-over from other donors' samples.

This clonotype has just a few counts. The rearrangement joins TRBV12-5 to TRBJ2-4; D possibly uses TRBD1 or TRBD2 (5 bases each). Germline V CDR1 and CDR2: LGHNT, FRNRAP. V lost 6 bases and J lost 1, with 16 bases in between. The CDR3 loop spans 16 amino acids. The CDR3 is CASGPLAGFAKNIQYF. Written as DNA, the CDR3 is TGTGCTAGTGGCCCCCTAGCAGGGTTTGCCAAAAACATTCAGTACTTC.

V gene TRBV5-1 combines with J gene TRBJ2-6; D possibly corresponds to TRBD1 (5 bases). The V and J ends lost 3 bases and 2 bases respectively, with 6 bases between them. This CDR3 has 14 amino acids. The V gene's germline CDR1 is SGHRS and CDR2 YFSETQ. The CDR3, as DNA: TGCGCCAGCAGCTCGACAGCTGGGGCCAACGTCCTGACTTTC. Its protein product is CASSSTAGANVLTF.

The chain recombines TRBV9 with TRBJ2-3; 11 nucleotides align to TRBD1. Per germline, CDR1 SGDLS and CDR2 YYNGEE. Unmatched junction bases numbered 6, after V lost 3 bases and J lost 6 bases. The CDR3 spans 15 residues. The CDR3 DNA reads as TGTGCCAGCAGCGCCGGGACAGGGGGTTTGGATACGCAGTATTTT. This translates into CASSAGTGGLDTQYF.

This clonotype was picked up many times. The chain links TRBV27 to TRBJ1-5; TRBD1 aligns across 9 bases. The trim removed 6 bases at V and 0 bases at J, leaving 3 bases unmatched. The CDR3 is made up of 15 amino acids. The germline CDR1 and CDR2 sequences are MNHEY and SMNVEV (reference sequence). The CDR3 is CASRTGGNSNQPQHF. CDR3 bases: TGTGCCAGCAGGACAGGGGGGAATAGCAATCAGCCCCAGCATTTT.

V usage is TRBV6-2 or TRBV6-3 and J usage is TRBJ1-5; D remains unclear. This CDR3 comprises 15 residues. Looked up from germline, CDR1 is MNHEY and CDR2 is SVGEGT. V dropped 2 bases and J dropped 4 bases, with 12 bases sitting between them. DNA of the CDR3: TGTGCCAGCAGTTACCGGGCCGAAGGAAATCAGCCCCAGCATTTT. This translates into CASSYRAEGNQPQHF.

The chain has TRBV10-2 and TRBJ2-3; 9 nucleotides agree with TRBD2. Germline V CDR1 and CDR2: WSHSY, SAAADI. J gave up 0 bases and V 2 bases, and 0 bases lay outside the gene matches. The CDR3 runs to 15 residues. The CDR3 here is CASSESGRSTDTQYF. The CDR3 bases are TGCGCCAGCAGTGAGAGCGGGAGGAGCACAGATACGCAGTATTTT.

The V and J genes are TRBV10-1 and TRBJ2-3, with D maybe TRBD1 (6 bases). Looked up from germline, CDR1 is WNHNN and CDR2 is SYGVQD (reference sequence). CDR3 size: 17 residues. V gave up 0 bases and J gave up 2 bases, with 15 bases separating them. CDR3 sequence reads: CASSESTPQGDTDTQYF. The CDR3 nucleotides are TGCGCCAGCAGTGAGTCGACCCCACAGGGAGACACAGATACGCAGTATTTT.

At least ten counts were recorded for this clonotype. The chain has TRBV7-2 and TRBJ2-2; D not resolved. In germline, CDR1 is SGHTA, CDR2 FQGNSA. Trimming left V 4 bases short and J 9 bases short, with 12 bases between. This CDR3 is 13 amino acids long. The CDR3 DNA reads as TGTGCCAGCAGCTCAGAAATGGGCCGGGAGCTGTTTTTT. As protein: CASSSEMGRELFF.

The gene calls are TRBV29-1 and TRBJ1-3; no clear D gene. The length of the CDR3 is 14 residues. Trimming cost V 5 bases and J 0 bases, with 11 bases left between them. CDR1 SQVTM and CDR2 ANQGSEA come from the germline V gene. The CDR3 here is CSVSGHSSGNTIYF. The CDR3 DNA is TGCAGCGTTAGCGGGCATAGCTCTGGAAACACCATATATTTT.

This clonotype occurred a few times. The chain employs TRBV12-3 or TRBV12-4 and TRBJ1-4, with D perhaps TRBD1 (6 bases). Trimming cost V 6 bases and J 5 bases, with 16 bases left between them. There are 15 residues in the CDR3. The CDR3 bases are TGTGCCAGCAGGCCCTGGGGGGGCCCAAATGAAAAACTGTTTTTT. The encoded protein is CASRPWGGPNEKLFF.

A remark on this clonotype: The junction departs from the called germline gene at one end, perhaps through a read error. The V call is TRBV6-2 or TRBV6-3, the J call TRBJ2-2, with TRBD2 matching 7 bases. CDR1 is MNHEY and CDR2 is SVGEGT in the germline V gene. The CDR3 runs to 16 residues. The CDR3 nucleotides are TGTACCAGCAGCCGTATGCTAGCGGTCAACACCGGGGAGCTGTTTTTT. Translated, it gives CTSSRMLAVNTGELFF.

The chain couples TRBV24-1 to TRBJ1-5; D is undetermined. The CDR3 has 14 residues. V lost 2 bases, J lost 5 bases, and 9 bases lay in between. Germline V gives CDR1 KGHDR, CDR2 SFDVKD. The DNA for the CDR3 is TGTGCCACCAGTGATTCTACATCTTATCAGCCCCAGCATTTT. Translating gives CATSDSTSYQPQHF.

The chain combines TRBV4-1 with TRBJ2-6; D remains unclear. Trimming removed 1 base at V and 0 bases at J, with 4 bases between. CDR1 MGHRA and CDR2 YSYEKL come from the germline V gene. There are 15 residues in the CDR3. The CDR3 protein is CASSQAYSGANVLTF. CDR3 DNA: TGCGCCAGCAGCCAAGCCTACTCTGGGGCCAACGTCCTGACTTTC.

This clonotype was detected ten times or more. The chain joins TRBV27 to TRBJ2-7; maybe TRBD1 (6 bases). With 2 bases removed from V and 3 bases from J, the gap between germline ends came to 14 bases. CDR1 and CDR2 (germline): MNHEY, SMNVEV (reference sequence). CDR3 length equals 15 residues. The CDR3 sequence: CASSLGWGHDYEQYF. In DNA form, the CDR3 reads TGTGCCAGCAGTTTAGGTTGGGGGCATGACTACGAGCAGTACTTC.

This chain links TRBV25-1 with TRBJ2-1; the D gene is possibly TRBD2 (6 bases). The germline CDR1 and CDR2 sequences are MGHDK and SYGVNS. The CDR3 sequence is 14 residues long. V lost 1 base and J lost 7, with 11 bases in between. CDR3: CASSESRTINEQFF. In DNA form, the CDR3 reads TGTGCCAGCAGTGAATCAAGGACTATAAATGAGCAGTTCTTC.

Many counts were recorded for this clonotype. The gene calls are TRBV9 and TRBJ1-1, with D possibly TRBD1 on 6 matching bases. Per germline, CDR1 SGDLS and CDR2 YYNGEE. This CDR3 comprises 14 residues. V was shortened by 3 bases and J by 6 bases, with 15 bases between the two germline ends. The CDR3 sequence: CASSGQEQGPEAFF. CDR3 DNA: TGTGCCAGCAGCGGACAGGAGCAGGGGCCTGAAGCTTTCTTT.

This clonotype was seen many times. CDR3 DNA: TGTGCCAGCAGTTACGATCCCGGAAAACTGTTTTTT. Its protein is CASSYDPGKLFF. The chain uses TRBV6-2 or TRBV6-3 and TRBJ1-4; D gene unclear. The CDR3 loop spans 12 amino acids. Trimming took 2 bases from V and 10 from J, leaving 8 bases between them. Germline V CDR1 and CDR2: MNHEY, SVGEGT.